This is a list of T cell receptor beta chains from one sample in a study of identical twins. MiXCR was run by TCRdb on the 5' RACE reads, yielding one entry per CDR3 protein. Seen here are a few hundred thousand distinct CDR3 sequences, roughly 9.8% observed once, and the top ten hold about 7.1%. The data were also submitted as part of a second study, on yellow fever vaccine responses in identical twins.

The sequencing sample was made of CD8+ T cells sorted from blood. The source is a woman between 18 and 30 years old in good health. CDR3s include the opening cysteine and the closing phenylalanine or tryptophan. D genes are given only for firm matches. Not all rows give a size; the values are once, few, many and, for expanded clones, a class.

size	V	D	J	CDR3	DNA
few	TRBV7-9	-	TRBJ2-7	CASSLAFPQHEQYF	TGTGCCAGCAGCTTAGCGTTCCCCCAGCACGAGCAGTACTTC
many	TRBV29-1	TRBD1	TRBJ2-3	CSVETWTGATEISGYTDTQYF	TGCAGCGTTGAAACATGGACAGGGGCAACGGAAATTAGCGGCTACACAGATACGCAGTATTTT
-	TRBV5-4	TRBD2	TRBJ2-1	CASSTEAGGPFNEQFF	TGTGCCAGCAGCACGGAGGCGGGAGGGCCCTTCAATGAGCAGTTCTTC
-	TRBV7-3	-	TRBJ2-2	CASSFGPGVGRGPTGELFF	TGTGCCAGCAGCTTTGGGCCCGGGGTTGGGCGGGGGCCTACCGGGGAGCTGTTTTTT
-	TRBV29-1	-	TRBJ2-3	CSVPGTLTDTQYF	TGCAGCGTCCCCGGGACACTCACAGATACGCAGTATTTT
many	TRBV6-4	-	TRBJ2-3	CASSGDDTDTQYF	TGTGCCAGCAGTGGGGACGACACAGATACGCAGTATTTT
many	TRBV12-3/TRBV12-4	-	TRBJ1-5	CASSNFNQPQHF	TGTGCCAGCAGTAACTTCAATCAGCCCCAGCATTTT
-	TRBV6-1	-	TRBJ1-4	CASSPSPNEKLFF	TGTGCCAGCAGCCCAAGTCCAAATGAAAAACTGTTTTTT
few	TRBV6-2/TRBV6-3	TRBD2	TRBJ2-3	CASSYGLAGGDTQYF	TGTGCCAGCAGTTACGGGCTAGCGGGAGGGGATACGCAGTATTTT
-	TRBV7-8	-	TRBJ2-1	CASSLEWGGGYNEQFF	TGTGCCAGCAGCTTAGAATGGGGAGGTGGGTACAATGAGCAGTTCTTC
few	TRBV29-1	-	TRBJ2-1	CSVGRQGPNNEQFF	TGCAGCGTTGGGAGGCAGGGTCCCAACAATGAGCAGTTCTTC
many	TRBV5-1	-	TRBJ1-1	CASSLNQGYTEAFF	TGCGCCAGCAGCTTAAACCAGGGTTACACTGAAGCTTTCTTT
few	TRBV3-1	-	TRBJ2-1	CASSQDGGAVEQFF	TGTGCCAGCAGCCAAGATGGAGGGGCGGTTGAGCAGTTCTTC
many	TRBV7-9	-	TRBJ1-6	CASSLPRTEPLHF	TGTGCCAGCAGCTTACCCAGGACAGAACCCCTCCACTTT
-	TRBV29-1	TRBD1	TRBJ1-1	CSVERQGGQWTEAFF	TGCAGCGTCGAGAGACAGGGGGGTCAGTGGACTGAAGCTTTCTTT
many	TRBV6-2/TRBV6-3	-	TRBJ2-7	CASSYVGEESVNGYEQYF	TGTGCCAGCAGTTACGTGGGCGAAGAATCTGTAAATGGATACGAGCAGTACTTC
-	TRBV28	-	TRBJ2-1	CARTTLAEHSYNEQFF	TGTGCCCGCACCACACTAGCAGAGCACTCCTACAATGAGCAGTTCTTC
many	TRBV27	-	TRBJ2-7	CASSFVGTSYEQYF	TGTGCCAGCAGTTTTGTTGGGACGAGCTACGAGCAGTACTTC
many	TRBV6-1	TRBD2	TRBJ2-1	CASTYGGAYNEQFF	TGTGCCAGCACATACGGGGGGGCCTACAATGAGCAGTTCTTC
many	TRBV5-5	-	TRBJ2-2	CASSLEGAGGNTGELFF	TGTGCCAGCAGCTTGGAAGGAGCAGGTGGAAACACCGGGGAGCTGTTTTTT
-	TRBV2	TRBD1	TRBJ1-5	CASSTTGDSNQPQHF	TGTGCCAGCAGTACCACAGGGGATAGCAATCAGCCCCAGCATTTT
-	TRBV7-3	-	TRBJ2-1	CASSPRQASSYNEQFF	TGTGCCAGCAGCCCGAGACAGGCGAGCTCCTACAATGAGCAGTTCTTC
many	TRBV5-1	-	TRBJ2-3	CASSLVQSTDTQYF	TGCGCCAGCAGCTTGGTACAGAGCACAGATACGCAGTATTTT
many	TRBV3-1	TRBD2	TRBJ2-1	CASSQSGLAGPYNEQFF	TGTGCCAGCAGCCAATCCGGACTAGCGGGGCCCTACAATGAGCAGTTCTTC
-	TRBV27	-	TRBJ2-2	CASSSPTTGELFF	TGTGCCAGCAGTTCCCCAACCACCGGGGAGCTGTTTTTT
-	TRBV5-1	-	TRBJ2-7	CASSEGPGETYEQYF	TGCGCCAGCAGCGAAGGCCCGGGCGAGACCTACGAGCAGTACTTC
few	TRBV5-6	-	TRBJ2-1	CASSSGEDEQFF	TGTGCCAGCAGCTCCGGTGAGGATGAGCAGTTCTTC
few	TRBV7-9	TRBD2	TRBJ2-1	CASSLSGTNRNNEQFF	TGTGCCAGCAGCTTATCCGGGACTAATCGAAACAATGAGCAGTTCTTC
few	TRBV2	-	TRBJ2-2	CASGGTAGELFF	TGTGCCAGCGGCGGAACGGCCGGGGAGCTGTTTTTT
-	TRBV27	-	TRBJ2-2	CASSHGSGWYTGELFF	TGTGCCAGCAGCCATGGGAGTGGGTGGTACACCGGGGAGCTGTTTTTT
many	TRBV27	-	TRBJ2-3	CASRFADTDTQYF	TGTGCCAGCAGGTTTGCGGACACAGATACGCAGTATTTT
many	TRBV12-3/TRBV12-4	-	TRBJ1-4	CASSPDGQSLYEKLFF	TGTGCCAGCAGTCCCGACGGACAGAGCCTTTATGAAAAACTGTTTTTT
few	TRBV24-1	-	TRBJ1-5	CATSGGISNQPQHF	TGTGCCACCAGTGGCGGGATTAGCAATCAGCCCCAGCATTTT
-	TRBV20-1	-	TRBJ1-2	CSARVKDYTF	TGCAGTGCTAGAGTTAAAGACTACACCTTC
many	TRBV2	-	TRBJ2-1	CASSEAFEQFF	TGTGCCAGCAGTGAAGCTTTCGAGCAGTTCTTC
many	TRBV10-3	-	TRBJ2-2	CAISDPRRDTGELFF	TGTGCCATCAGTGACCCCCGCAGGGATACCGGGGAGCTGTTTTTT
-	TRBV28	-	TRBJ1-2	CASSRRTFGGYTF	TGTGCCAGCAGTAGGCGCACCTTCGGTGGCTACACCTTC
many	TRBV27	TRBD1	TRBJ2-1	CASSSRGTGNEQFF	TGTGCCAGCAGTTCCCGGGGGACAGGCAATGAGCAGTTCTTC
few	TRBV7-9	TRBD2	TRBJ2-1	CASSPQGLAVAYNEQFF	TGTGCCAGCAGCCCGCAGGGACTAGCGGTAGCCTACAATGAGCAGTTCTTC
few	TRBV6-2/TRBV6-3	TRBD2	TRBJ2-7	CASSYLAGGPNEQYF	TGTGCCAGCAGTTACCTGGCGGGAGGGCCGAACGAGCAGTACTTC
-	TRBV4-1	TRBD1	TRBJ2-4	CASSQDGAGTGVIQYF	TGCGCCAGCAGCCAAGATGGGGCGGGGACAGGGGTCATTCAGTACTTC
-	TRBV4-3	TRBD2	TRBJ2-7	CASSQSAGGPHEQYF	TGCGCCAGCAGCCAATCGGCGGGAGGGCCGCATGAGCAGTACTTC
few	TRBV24-1	TRBD1	TRBJ2-7	CATRGTGSYEQYF	TGTGCCACCAGAGGGACAGGGTCCTACGAGCAGTACTTC
-	TRBV4-1	-	TRBJ2-5	CASSQDPEKTQYF	TGCGCCAGCAGCCAAGACCCGGAGAAGACCCAGTACTTC
many	TRBV5-6	TRBD1	TRBJ2-7	CASSYRDSSYEQYF	TGTGCCAGCAGTTACCGGGACAGCTCCTACGAGCAGTACTTC
few	TRBV7-7	-	TRBJ2-3	CASSLKSGTDTQYF	TGTGCTAGCAGCTTAAAATCGGGCACAGATACGCAGTATTTT
-	TRBV27	TRBD1	TRBJ2-7	CASSWTGGIYEQYF	TGTGCCAGCAGTTGGACAGGGGGAATCTACGAGCAGTACTTC
-	TRBV7-9	-	TRBJ2-1	CASSPPGGTEQFF	TGTGCCAGCAGCCCGCCTGGGGGAACTGAGCAGTTCTTC
few	TRBV12-3/TRBV12-4	-	TRBJ2-5	CASTIREGGETQYF	TGTGCCAGCACCATCCGAGAGGGGGGAGAGACCCAGTACTTC
-	TRBV3-1	TRBD2	TRBJ2-5	CASSQGLAGGSAQETQYF	TGTGCCAGCAGCCAGGGACTAGCGGGAGGCTCTGCCCAAGAGACCCAGTACTTC
many	TRBV4-2	TRBD2	TRBJ2-1	CASSYPPGLATPNEQFF	TGTGCCAGCAGTTATCCTCCGGGACTAGCTACACCCAATGAGCAGTTCTTC
many	TRBV7-2	-	TRBJ2-5	CASSFPGTDGETQYF	TGTGCCAGCAGCTTCCCCGGGACGGATGGAGAGACCCAGTACTTC
few	TRBV12-3/TRBV12-4	-	TRBJ2-7	CASSVLGGADYEQYF	TGTGCCAGCAGCGTCCTGGGGGGGGCCGACTACGAGCAGTACTTC
-	TRBV6-1	-	TRBJ2-7	CASSEDVGLNNYEQYF	TGTGCCAGCAGTGAAGATGTCGGCCTTAACAACTACGAGCAGTACTTC
-	TRBV11-1	TRBD2	TRBJ2-1	CASSSPGQETSGAYNEQFF	TGTGCCAGCAGTTCCCCGGGACAGGAGACTAGCGGGGCCTACAATGAGCAGTTCTTC